The clone carrying this TCR beta chain was seen only a few times. The antigen remains unidentified. This sample is drawn from a study of cytomegalovirus exposure and HLA in healthy donors. General study points: Rates of TCR association differed by HLA locus in a later analysis, with DRB1 highest and HLA-C lowest.

The germline CDR1 and CDR2 sequences are SGHVS and FQNEAQ. Trimming removed 3 bases from V and 4 bases from J; junction bases left unmatched: 6. The CDR3 runs 16 residues. Primers for the PCR totalled 60 Vbeta and 13 Jbeta. Data came from immunoSEQ multiplex PCR; TCRdb stores just in-frame clones and leaves some out. The sample records around 93,000 clones, approximately 81% being singletons. Source material: PBMCs. The chain employs TRBV7-8 and TRBJ1-4, with 9 bases that match TRBD1. The receptor comes from a woman between 40 and 55 years old in good health and CMV-seronegative. CDR3 bases: TGTGCCAGCAGCTTCAACCGGGACAGGGTTAATGAAAAACTGTTTTTT. Translating it yields CASSFNRDRVNEKLFF.